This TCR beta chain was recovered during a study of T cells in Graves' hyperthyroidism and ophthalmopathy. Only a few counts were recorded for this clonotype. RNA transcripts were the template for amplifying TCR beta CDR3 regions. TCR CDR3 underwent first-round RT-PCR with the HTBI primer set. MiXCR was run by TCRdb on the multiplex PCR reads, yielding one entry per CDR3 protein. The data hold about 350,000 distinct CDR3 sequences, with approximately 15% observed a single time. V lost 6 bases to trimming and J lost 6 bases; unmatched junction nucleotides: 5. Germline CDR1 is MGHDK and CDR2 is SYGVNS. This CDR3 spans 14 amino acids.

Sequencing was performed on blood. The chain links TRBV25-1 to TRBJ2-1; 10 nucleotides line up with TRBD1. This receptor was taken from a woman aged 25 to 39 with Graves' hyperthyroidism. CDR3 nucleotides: TGTGCCAGCAGCCGGGACAGGGGCGGCAATGAGCAGTTCTTC. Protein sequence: CASSRDRGGNEQFF. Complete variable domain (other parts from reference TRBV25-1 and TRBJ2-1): EADIYQTPRYLVIGTGKKITLECSQTMGHDKMYWYQQDPGMELHLIHYSYGVNSTEKGDLSSESTVSRIRTEHFPLTLESARPSHTSQYLCASSRDRGGNEQFFGPGTRLTVL.